This T cell receptor (beta chain) appears in the sequencing data of a study of high-grade serous ovarian cancer treatment subgroups (dated by TCRdb to the early 2020s). Some background on the complete study: Sequencing yielded a mean of approximately 15,000 reads and some 7,500 unique TCR beta rearrangements per sample. One primary tumor sample and two metastatic tumor samples were collected from each patient, for a total of 90 or so samples. A cohort of 30 patients was included: approximately 10 with no residual disease after primary surgery (R0), approximately 10 who were excellent NACT responders, and approximately 10 who were poor NACT responders. TCR beta repertoires were profiled in patients with high-grade serous ovarian cancer who were grouped, under a laparoscopic triage algorithm, by complete gross resection or by neoadjuvant chemotherapy response. The study at large found these results: Tumors from the same patient had repertoire similarity ranging from roughly 0.11 to 0.85, while tumors from different patients showed almost no similarity. Spatial information was not captured by bulk tumor TCR sequencing, so insight into HGSC tumor complexity and diversity was limited. Neoantigen level correlated positively with TCR clonal relatedness, and copy number variation and mutation load from whole-genome sequencing showed a positive trend with TCR clonal relatedness. The TCR repertoire analyses centered on CDR3, and CDR1 and CDR2 were not analyzed.

The tumor samples were collected prior to definitive surgery or chemotherapy. Genomic DNA extraction was performed by the MD Anderson Biospecimen Extraction Resource, and TCR sequencing was carried out by the MD Anderson Cancer Genomics Laboratory. High-throughput TCR profiling via ImmunoSEQ was performed on the roughly 100 tumor samples. In the source study's methods: Repertoire diversity metrics included richness (unique productive sequences), clonality, evenness and relatedness; Bhattacharyya coefficient assessed similarity between samples. Conclusions stayed consistent in a sensitivity analysis that left out TCRs with fewer than two reads. Not all clones reach the TCRdb copy of this immuneACCESS table, which keeps in-frame sequences only. Checked studies attribute under half of the gap to unresolved V genes and leave the rest unexplained. Clone size and the V and J calls come from that table; the DNA yielded D and trimming. Present in this sample are approximately 6,600 clones, 70% to 80% of which were seen just once. Jointly, the top ten make up more than 6% of the sample.

Of note for this clone: Its recognized antigen is unknown. No base quality information exists; no much larger clone differs at one position.

CDR1 and CDR2 (ENHRY, SYGVKD) derive from the germline V gene. The CDR3 sequence holds 12 residues, the cysteine and phenylalanine included. The retained sequence is limited to the CDR3, 36 bases, with the frame set at the first base. V loses 6 bases at its end and J loses 5 bases; junction bases beyond the gene matches: 2. Material for sequencing was tumor tissue. The receptor comes from a human donor with high-grade serous ovarian cancer. This chain joins TRBV10-3 to TRBJ2-5; 8 bases in the middle match TRBD1. The CDR3 sequence is CAIRDRDETQYF. The nucleotide sequence reads as follows: TGTGCCATCAGGGACAGGGACGAGACCCAGTACTTC.